Listed here are 22 T cell receptor beta chains from one sample, sequenced in a study of beta chain features in type 1 diabetes. The study reverse transcribed the entire isolated RNA, so it sequenced expressed TCRB transcripts. Measured with immunoSEQ multiplex PCR; TCRdb has only the in-frame clones, and not every one. The sample includes 150,000 to 200,000 clones, 10% to 15% of them seen just once. The sample consisted of central memory CD4+ T cells from blood. The origin of the receptors is a woman under 30 in good health.

This clone was observed a few times. The chain carries TRBV20-1 and TRBJ1-2; D ambiguous. The V end lost 0 bases, the J end lost 14 bases, and 13 bases lay between the germline ends. This CDR3 has 11 residues. Germline V lookup: CDR1 DFQATT, CDR2 SNEGSKA (reference sequence). The CDR3 spells CSAREEGRQTF. The DNA of the CDR3 is TGCAGTGCTAGAGAAGAGGGCCGCCAGACCTTC.

This clone showed up just a few times. V usage is TRBV7-6 and J usage is TRBJ1-5; maybe TRBD1 (6 bases). The CDR3 is made up of 17 amino acids. Per germline, CDR1 SGHVS and CDR2 FNYEAQ. Trimming stripped 4 bases from V and 3 bases from J, with 19 bases between. The CDR3: CASSSRPRQEDNQPQHF. CDR3 nucleotides: TGTGCCAGCAGCTCCAGGCCGAGACAGGAAGACAATCAGCCCCAGCATTTT.

This rearrangement joins TRBV6-5 to TRBJ2-3; 10 nucleotides align to TRBD1. CDR3 length: 12 residues. The germline CDR1 and CDR2 sequences are MNHEY and SVGAGI. J was trimmed by 9 bases and V by 10 bases; bases with no gene match: 7. CDR3 sequence: CAIKDRGDTQYF. CDR3 DNA sequence: TGTGCCATCAAGGACAGGGGGGACACGCAGTATTTT.

This clone showed up just a few times. V usage is TRBV5-1 and J usage is TRBJ1-1, with TRBD1 as a possible D gene (6 bases). V dropped 1 base and J dropped 10 bases, with 17 bases sitting between them. The CDR3 consists of 14 residues. Germline lookup yields CDR1 SGHRS and CDR2 YFSETQ. The CDR3 spells CASSLLSGTRLAFF. In DNA form, the CDR3 reads TGCGCCAGCAGCTTGTTAAGTGGGACACGGCTAGCTTTCTTT.

The chain recombines TRBV19 with TRBJ2-6; D may be TRBD1 (6 bases). Trimming removed 3 bases at V and 0 bases at J, with 15 bases between. This CDR3 contains 18 residues. The V gene's germline CDR1 is LNHDA and CDR2 SQIVND (reference sequence). The DNA of the CDR3 is TGTGCCAGTAGTATCAGGGACACGACGATCTCTGGGGCCAACGTCCTGACTTTC. Its protein product is CASSIRDTTISGANVLTF.

This chain links TRBV7-2 with TRBJ2-3; D uncertain. The germline V and J ends were trimmed by 5 bases and 2 bases, with 2 bases remaining between them. CDR1 SGHTA and CDR2 FQGNSA come from the germline V gene. The CDR3 is 11 residues long. CDR3 nucleotide sequence: TGTGCCAGCAGCCACACAGATACGCAGTATTTT. Protein: CASSHTDTQYF.

In its sample, this clone was seen a few times. The V call is TRBV6-1, the J call TRBJ1-2; 8 bases agree with TRBD1. V lost 2 bases to trimming and J lost 3 bases; unmatched junction nucleotides: 2. CDR3 size: 14 residues. The germline V gene has CDR1 MNHNS and CDR2 SASEGT. The DNA for the CDR3 is TGTGCCAGCAGTGAACAGGGGGCCGACTATGGCTACACCTTC. Residues: CASSEQGADYGYTF.

This clone was detected only a few times. The rearrangement uses TRBV7-2 and TRBJ1-2; TRBD1 is a possible D gene (5 bases). Germline CDR1 and CDR2: SGHTA and FQGNSA. Trimming removed 2 bases at V and 5 bases at J, with 12 bases between. CDR3 length equals 14 residues. The CDR3 DNA reads as TGTGCCAGCAGCTTATCACAGGCCCAGTATGGCTACACCTTC. It translates to CASSLSQAQYGYTF.

The J gene is TRBJ1-2, the V gene TRBV12-5; D is uncertain. The CDR3 runs to 13 residues. The germline gives CDR1 LGHNT, CDR2 FRNRAP. The ends were cut back, 3 bases at V and 8 bases at J, with 13 bases in the middle. CDR3 sequence: CASGLRAGGGYTF. The CDR3 DNA reads as TGTGCTAGTGGTTTAAGAGCGGGAGGGGGCTACACCTTC.

This clone was found a few times. V usage is TRBV7-2 and J usage is TRBJ1-2; D not certain. Germline-derived CDR1 and CDR2 are SGHTA and FQGNSA. The CDR3 has 14 residues. Deletions cut 1 base from V and 4 bases from J, with 10 bases between. CDR3 sequence: CASSLGQVAYGYTF. CDR3 DNA: TGTGCCAGCAGCTTAGGTCAGGTCGCCTATGGCTACACCTTC. Using reference TRBV7-2 and TRBJ1-2 for the parts outside the CDR3, the full variable domain is GAGVSQSPSNKVTEKGKDVELRCDPISGHTALYWYRQSLGQGLEFLIYFQGNSAPDKSGLPSDRFSAERTGGSVSTLTIQRTQQEDSAVYLCASSLGQVAYGYTFGSGTRLTVV.

In its sample, this clone was seen a few times. The CDR3 DNA reads TGCAGCGTTGATGGGGGGGTCTCCTACGAGCAGTACTTC. Protein sequence: CSVDGGVSYEQYF. V usage is TRBV29-1 and J usage is TRBJ2-7; 7 nucleotides agree with TRBD2. The V gene's germline CDR1 is SQVTM and CDR2 ANQGSEA. The V segment lost 3 bases and the J segment 0 bases; nucleotides outside the gene matches: 2. This CDR3 contains 13 residues.

The chain employs TRBV28 and TRBJ2-7, with TRBD2 matching over 7 bases. CDR1 and CDR2 from the germline V gene are MDHEN and SYDVKM. Unmatched junction bases numbered 11, after V lost 5 bases and J lost 4 bases. CDR3 size: 15 residues. Here the CDR3 DNA reads TGTGCCAGCAGTACCCCCCGCGGGAGCATGTACGAGCAGTACTTC. It yields the protein CASSTPRGSMYEQYF.

This clone was recorded a few times. This chain joins TRBV9 and TRBJ2-1, with 8 bases fitting TRBD2. Germline values: CDR1 SGDLS, CDR2 YYNGEE. There are 16 residues in the CDR3. The ends lost 3 bases at V and 12 bases at J; junction bases unmatched: 17. CDR3 loop: CASSALGGAGGHVQFF. The CDR3, as DNA: TGTGCCAGCAGCGCACTGGGTGGGGCGGGAGGACACGTGCAGTTCTTC.

This clone was recorded a few times. The V call is TRBV30, the J call TRBJ2-3; 15 positions match TRBD2. The CDR3 has 16 amino acids. Germline CDR1 GTSNPN, CDR2 SVGIG (reference sequence). Losses at the gene ends were 4 bases for V and 8 bases for J; bases not matched to a gene: 10. CDR3 amino acids: CAWTPGTSGRRGTQYF. Written as DNA, the CDR3 is TGTGCCTGGACCCCCGGGACTAGCGGGAGGAGGGGTACGCAGTATTTT.

This clone was detected only a few times. CDR3 in amino acids: CASRTSGFNYNEQFF. The CDR3 DNA sequence: TGTGCCAGCAGAACTAGCGGTTTTAACTACAATGAGCAGTTCTTC. The chain carries TRBV7-8 and TRBJ2-1; 8 nucleotides line up with TRBD2. There are 15 residues in the CDR3. CDR1 and CDR2 from the germline V gene are SGHVS and FQNEAQ. After removal of 6 bases from V and 3 bases from J, the junction contained 7 bases not matched to a gene.

V and J are TRBV28 and TRBJ2-7; no firm D call. Germline-derived CDR1 and CDR2 are MDHEN and SYDVKM. The CDR3 runs 13 residues. Trimming shortened V by 4 bases and J by 2 bases, and 9 bases separated the two germline ends. CDR3 bases: TGTGCCAGCAGTTCCCAGGTACCCTACGAGCAGTACTTC. Translated, it gives CASSSQVPYEQYF.

This clone was found a few times. The chain recombines TRBV2 with TRBJ2-3; TRBD2 matches at 7 bases. This CDR3 contains 13 residues. Germline assignment: CDR1 SNHLY and CDR2 FYNNEI. With V trimmed by 6 bases and J by 4 bases, 4 bases remained unmatched. DNA of the CDR3: TGTGCCAGCAGAGGGACTACCCCAGATACGCAGTATTTT. This sequence encodes CASRGTTPDTQYF. Combining the CDR3 with reference TRBV2 and TRBJ2-3 gives the whole variable domain EPEVTQTPSHQVTQMGQEVILRCVPISNHLYFYWYRQILGQKVEFLVSFYNNEISEKSEIFDDQFSVERPDGSNFTLKIRSTKLEDSAMYFCASRGTTPDTQYFGPGTRLTVL.

This sequence joins TRBV6-6 and TRBJ1-2, with a possible D match to TRBD1 (6 bases). The V gene lost 5 bases and the J gene lost 4 bases, with 17 bases spanning the gap. Germline V gene lookup returns CDR1 MNHNY and CDR2 SVGAGI (reference sequence). The CDR3 totals 15 residues. The CDR3: CASSTTDSKGYGYTF. CDR3 DNA sequence: TGTGCCAGCAGTACAACGGACAGCAAAGGCTATGGCTACACCTTC.

This clone was seen a few times. V is TRBV5-4 and J is TRBJ2-2; 11 bases agree with TRBD2. V shed 2 bases and J 3 bases; nucleotides not matched to a gene: 3. The CDR3 loop spans 16 amino acids. The germline V gene has CDR1 SGHNT and CDR2 YYREEE (reference sequence). CDR3 nucleotide sequence: TGTGCCAGCAGCTTACTAGCGGGAGCTTACACCGGGGAGCTGTTTTTT. Protein product: CASSLLAGAYTGELFF.

The chain has TRBV20-1 and TRBJ2-7; 8 positions match TRBD1. The CDR3 contains 11 residues. From germline, CDR1 is DFQATT and CDR2 SNEGSKA (reference sequence). Trimming cost V 5 bases and J 9 bases; bases outside gene matches: 6. CDR3 nucleotides: TGCAGTGCTTTTCAGGGGGCGAGGCAGTACTTC. Translation: CSAFQGARQYF.

This clone was counted between two and nine times. J is TRBJ1-4 and V is TRBV5-1, with 7 bases that match TRBD1. Germline CDR1 and CDR2: SGHRS and YFSETQ. This CDR3 region has 16 residues. V gave up 4 bases and J gave up 7 bases; unmatched junction bases: 13. The CDR3 DNA is TGCGCCAGCAGCCTAACGCAGGGAGAGGGGGCTGAAAAACTGTTTTTT. Its translation: CASSLTQGEGAEKLFF.

The chain is built from TRBV30 and TRBJ2-1; TRBD2 aligns across 7 bases. This CDR3 spans 12 amino acids. Germline CDR1 is GTSNPN and CDR2 is SVGIG (reference sequence). The junction had 5 bases not matched to a gene; V was cut back by 3 bases and J by 9 bases. CDR3 DNA: TGTGCCTGGAGCGGCGGGGGTATTGAGCAGTTCTTC. Encoded protein: CAWSGGGIEQFF.